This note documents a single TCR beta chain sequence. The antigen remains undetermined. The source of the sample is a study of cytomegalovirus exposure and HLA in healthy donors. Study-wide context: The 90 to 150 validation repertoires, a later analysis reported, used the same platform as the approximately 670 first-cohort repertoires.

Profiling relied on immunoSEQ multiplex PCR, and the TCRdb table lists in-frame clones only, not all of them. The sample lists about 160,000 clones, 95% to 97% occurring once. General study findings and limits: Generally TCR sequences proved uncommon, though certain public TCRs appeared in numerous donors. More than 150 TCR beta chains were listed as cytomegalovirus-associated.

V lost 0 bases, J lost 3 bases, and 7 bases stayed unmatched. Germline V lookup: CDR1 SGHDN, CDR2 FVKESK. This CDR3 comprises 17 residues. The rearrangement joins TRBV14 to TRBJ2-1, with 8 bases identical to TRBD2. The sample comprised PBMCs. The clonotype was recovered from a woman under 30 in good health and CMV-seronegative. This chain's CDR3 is CASSQDQRGLNYNEQFF. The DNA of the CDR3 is TGTGCCAGCAGCCAAGATCAGCGGGGGCTCAACTACAATGAGCAGTTCTTC.